Listed below are T cell receptor beta chains from one sample, sequenced in a study of OX40 agonist ivuxolimab in advanced cancers. Profiled with immunoSEQ multiplex PCR; TCRdb holds only in-frame clones, not every one. The repertoire consists of over 150,000 clones, with roughly 94% occurring once and the leading ten covering about 0.31%. Source: CD4+ or CD8+ T cells sorted from blood, taken in a trial of the OX40 agonist ivuxolimab. These receptors were taken from an adult with an advanced solid tumor such as melanoma, head and neck, liver or kidney cancer. The CDR3 runs from the conserved cysteine through the conserved F or W. The order of the fields is J gene, V gene, D gene, CDR3 protein. D genes are given only for firm matches.

TRBJ1-1,TRBV5-1,.,CASSSGARGATEAFF
TRBJ2-7,TRBV11-2,.,CASIHGRGTYEQYF
TRBJ2-1,TRBV5-6,TRBD2,CASSFLPGGRFSGRNEQFF
TRBJ2-7,TRBV7-9,.,CASSSRTDSTYEQYF
TRBJ2-4,TRBV4-1,TRBD1,CASRPLGTGASKNIQYF
TRBJ1-5,TRBV7-3,TRBD1,CASSLRWKDRVESNQPQHF
TRBJ2-5,TRBV25-1,.,CASSEVRVSQETQYF
TRBJ1-2,TRBV19,.,CASSTTDGQYYGYTF
TRBJ2-7,TRBV19,TRBD1,CASSLEGANYEQYF
TRBJ1-2,TRBV7-2,.,CASSLTRAQNYGYTF
TRBJ1-1,TRBV19,.,CASTMNTEAFF
TRBJ2-7,TRBV9,.,CASSVGGGSLYEQYF
TRBJ1-1,TRBV5-8,TRBD1,CASSPLGQGGTEAFF
TRBJ2-1,TRBV5-4,TRBD2,CASSLRLAGVGEQFF
TRBJ2-2,TRBV2,TRBD1,CASSEPTGNRGTGELFF
TRBJ2-5,TRBV5-1,TRBD1,CASSLGGQGSESQYF
TRBJ1-2,TRBV29-1,.,CSPQVGVNRDGYTF
TRBJ1-1,TRBV9,TRBD1,CASSVGAGTGVRTEAFF
TRBJ2-7,TRBV19,.,CASSIRGGQVWAKQYF
TRBJ1-5,TRBV4-3,.,CASSRGYNQPQHF
TRBJ2-3,TRBV21-1,.,CASSPSTDTQYF
TRBJ1-2,TRBV6-5,.,CASSPTLVGLYGYTF
TRBJ1-3,TRBV28,.,CASTPGQTGNTIYF
TRBJ1-4,TRBV6-1,.,CASSEALSSGLRKLFF
TRBJ1-2,TRBV11-2,.,CASSLGPGNDYGYTF
TRBJ2-3,TRBV6-1,.,CASSEAGAAFGPDTQYF
TRBJ2-1,TRBV28,TRBD1,CASSSPGTGDNEQFF
TRBJ1-5,TRBV6-1,.,CASKGASNQPQHF
TRBJ2-2,TRBV1,.,CTSSQGEREAGELFF
TRBJ1-6,TRBV6-5,.,CASSSLEGRMNSPLHF
TRBJ2-7,TRBV7-6,TRBD1,CASSLTTGATYEQYF
TRBJ2-7,TRBV7-2,.,CASSLVRAYEQYF
TRBJ1-4,TRBV19,TRBD1,CASSINRGPTNEKLFF
TRBJ2-6,TRBV7-3,TRBD1,CASSLSRTGGSGANVLTF
TRBJ1-1,TRBV4-3,.,CASSRGGAGYTEAFF
TRBJ1-1,TRBV2,TRBD1,CASSEGTGHMNTEAFF
TRBJ1-4,TRBV5-5,.,CASSLDPDSNEKLFF
TRBJ1-2,TRBV29-1,.,CSVQGATAINYGYTF
TRBJ2-1,TRBV7-8,TRBD1,CASSAGQGLNNEQFF
TRBJ2-7,TRBV6-5,.,CASSYSTGGTSYEQYF
TRBJ2-1,TRBV29-1,TRBD2,CSVGGTSGEKGQFF
TRBJ2-5,TRBV19,.,CASSIGVPETQYF
TRBJ2-5,TRBV4-3,TRBD1,CASSRDREETQYF
TRBJ2-5,TRBV29-1,.,CSVERGVGETQYF
TRBJ2-3,TRBV11-2,.,CASSLWTGGTGTQYF
TRBJ2-1,TRBV4-3,TRBD1,CASSQDTGGSYNEQFF
TRBJ2-7,TRBV9,TRBD2,CASSVSGTNYEQYF
TRBJ2-1,TRBV15,.,CATSRDGGNEQFF
TRBJ2-5,TRBV19,.,CASSVPQETQYF
TRBJ2-2,TRBV5-4,.,CASSKGGTGATGELFF
TRBJ1-2,TRBV10-3,.,CAISRGYGYTF
TRBJ2-7,TRBV9,.,CASSGRPHTYEQYF
TRBJ2-7,TRBV28,.,CASSLSGYSYEQYF